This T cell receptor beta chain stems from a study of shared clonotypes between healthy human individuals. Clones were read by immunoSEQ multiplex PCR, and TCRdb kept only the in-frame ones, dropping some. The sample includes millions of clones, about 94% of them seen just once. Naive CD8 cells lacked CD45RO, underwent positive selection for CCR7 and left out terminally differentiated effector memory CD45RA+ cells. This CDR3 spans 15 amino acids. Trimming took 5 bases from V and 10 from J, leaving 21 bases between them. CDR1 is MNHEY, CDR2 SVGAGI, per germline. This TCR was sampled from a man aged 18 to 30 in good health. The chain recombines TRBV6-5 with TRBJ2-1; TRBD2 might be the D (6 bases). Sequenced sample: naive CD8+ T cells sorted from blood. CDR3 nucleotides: TGTGCCAGCAGTCGGCCCCGGGACTTCGGCTTGGAGCAGTTCTTC. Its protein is CASSRPRDFGLEQFF.